This T cell receptor beta chain was sequenced in a study of blood T cell repertoires in COVID-19. About the study: Researchers got acute and convalescent COVID-19 samples from the United States, Italy and Spain.

TCRdb's table, derived via immunoSEQ multiplex PCR, lists solely in-frame clones and lacks some. The sample comprises approximately 250,000 clones, approximately 85% of which are singletons, and more than 4.5% rests with the top ten. The CDR3 covers 16 residues. In germline, CDR1 is MNHEY, CDR2 SMNVEV (reference sequence). Trimming removed 3 bases at V and 0 bases at J, with 12 bases between. Sequencing was carried out using peripheral blood. V gene TRBV27 combines with J gene TRBJ1-3; no reliable D call. The TCR comes from a middle-aged man with COVID-19, enrolled during active disease. CDR3 amino acids: CASSLSLPLSGNTIYF. The DNA of the CDR3 is TGTGCCAGCAGTTTGAGCCTCCCCCTCTCTGGAAACACCATATATTTT.